The 4 T cell receptor beta chains below all came from one sample that was sequenced in a study of Graves' ophthalmopathy and Graves' hyperthyroidism. Investigators amplified TCR beta CDR3 regions from RNA transcripts. RT-PCR with HTBI primers came first, then second-round multiplex PCR. TCRdb called the multiplex PCR reads again in MiXCR, with one record for every CDR3 protein. The profile shows around 1,000,000 distinct CDR3 sequences, about two fifths of them singletons. The sample comprised peripheral blood or thyroid tissue (not recorded which). These receptors were obtained from an adult man with Graves' hyperthyroidism.

This clonotype was seen ten or more times. V usage is TRBV11-2 and J usage is TRBJ1-1; 9 bases line up with TRBD1. This CDR3 region has 15 residues. Germline loops: CDR1 SGHAT, CDR2 FQNNGV. Trimming took 0 bases from V and 4 from J; bases not matched to a gene: 3. The CDR3 DNA is TGTGCCAGCAGCTTAGATCGACAGGGGGGCACTGAAGCTTTCTTT. It codes for CASSLDRQGGTEAFF.

This clonotype was counted at least ten times. The rearrangement joins TRBV10-3 to TRBJ2-7; tentatively, D is TRBD1 (6 bases). Germline V lookup: CDR1 ENHRY, CDR2 SYGVKD. The CDR3 consists of 14 residues. The V and J ends lost 4 bases and 0 bases respectively, with 10 bases between them. CDR3 nucleotides: TGTGCCATCAGTGTCGGACAGTCCTCCTACGAGCAGTACTTC. Its translation: CAISVGQSSYEQYF.

The chain joins TRBV5-1 to TRBJ1-6; TRBD1 matches 8 bases. Trimming removed 6 bases from V and 10 bases from J; junction bases left unmatched: 12. The CDR3 has 15 amino acids. Germline V gives CDR1 SGHRS, CDR2 YFSETQ. CDR3 sequence: CASKGDGQGRSPLHF. The CDR3 nucleotides read TGCGCCAGCAAAGGGGACGGACAGGGAAGGTCACCCCTCCACTTT.

This clonotype was recorded at least ten times. This sequence joins TRBV7-9 and TRBJ1-3; D is possibly TRBD1 (6 bases). V was pared by 5 bases and J by 0 bases, with 14 bases between. The CDR3 is 16 residues long. Germline lookup yields CDR1 SEHNR and CDR2 FQNEAQ (reference sequence). For the CDR3, the DNA is TGTGCCAGCAGCGCCCCGGGACAAGTCTCTGGAAACACCATATATTTT. The encoded protein is CASSAPGQVSGNTIYF.